The text below deals with one TCR beta chain. Antigen specificity is unknown. This CDR3 region has 19 residues. CDR1 is SEHNR, CDR2 FQNEAQ, per germline (reference sequence). Trimming shortened V by 1 base and J by 2 bases, and 20 bases separated the two germline ends. Cyclophosphamide on days +3 and +4 followed busulfan-fludarabine conditioning and a marrow graft. TCRdb's table, derived via immunoSEQ multiplex PCR, lists solely in-frame clones and lacks some. The data show some 12,000 clones, with none appearing a single time. These data belong to a study of T cells after posttransplantation cyclophosphamide. General study results and limits: TRB clonality was highly associated with recipient CMV seropositivity and reactivation. Donor-recipient repertoire similarity was low at 1-2 months, rising over year one. Blood and skin or GI T cell repertoires showed limited TRB overlap.

The TCR was taken from a female patient aged 40 to 55 who received an allogeneic stem cell transplant from a related donor, was CMV-positive, and had acute GVHD only. The T cells may partly be graft donor cells. This chain connects TRBV7-9 to TRBJ2-2; D is possibly TRBD2 (6 bases). Sequenced material: PBMCs, taken after allogeneic stem cell transplant with posttransplant cyclophosphamide. This CDR3 reads CASSLVSGGRSGNTGELFF. The DNA of the CDR3 is TGTGCCAGCAGCTTAGTGAGCGGAGGCCGTAGCGGAAACACCGGGGAGCTGTTTTTT.